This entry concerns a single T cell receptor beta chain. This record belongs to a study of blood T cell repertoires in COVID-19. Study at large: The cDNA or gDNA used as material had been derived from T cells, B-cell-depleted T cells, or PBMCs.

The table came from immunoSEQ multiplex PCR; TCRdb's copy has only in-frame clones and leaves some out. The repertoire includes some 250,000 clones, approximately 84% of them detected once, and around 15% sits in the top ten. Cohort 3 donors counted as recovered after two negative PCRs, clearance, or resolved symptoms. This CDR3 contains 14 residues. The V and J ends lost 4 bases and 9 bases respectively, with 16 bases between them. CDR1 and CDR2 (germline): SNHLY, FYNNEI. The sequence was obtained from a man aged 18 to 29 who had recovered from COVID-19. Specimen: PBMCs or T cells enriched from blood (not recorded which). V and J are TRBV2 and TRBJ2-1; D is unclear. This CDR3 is CASSVGRQTGEQFF. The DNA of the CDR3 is TGTGCCAGCAGTGTCGGTCGGCAAACGGGTGAGCAGTTCTTC.